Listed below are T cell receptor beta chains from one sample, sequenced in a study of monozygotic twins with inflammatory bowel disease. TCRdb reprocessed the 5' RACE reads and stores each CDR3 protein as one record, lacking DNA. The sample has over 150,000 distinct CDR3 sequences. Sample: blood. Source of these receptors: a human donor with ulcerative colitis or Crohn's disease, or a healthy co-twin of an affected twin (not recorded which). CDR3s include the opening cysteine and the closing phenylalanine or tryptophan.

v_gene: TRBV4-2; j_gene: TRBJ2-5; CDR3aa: CASSLDGGGQQETQYF
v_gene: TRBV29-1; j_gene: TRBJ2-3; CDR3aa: CSVEIGRADTQYF
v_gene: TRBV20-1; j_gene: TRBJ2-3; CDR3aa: CSGGIDRGLSDTQYF
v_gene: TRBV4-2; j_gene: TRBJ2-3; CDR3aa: CASSRAQREATDTQYF
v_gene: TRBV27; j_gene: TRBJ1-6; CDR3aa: CASSFRGGNSPLHF
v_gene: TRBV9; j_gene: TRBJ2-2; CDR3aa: CASSVEQGAGGELFF
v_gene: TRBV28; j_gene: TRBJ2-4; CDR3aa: CASSLEQGDIQYF
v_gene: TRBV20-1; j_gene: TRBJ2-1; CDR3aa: CSATGTGQGNNEQFF
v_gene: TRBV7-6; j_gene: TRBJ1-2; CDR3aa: CASRPGEGYGYTF
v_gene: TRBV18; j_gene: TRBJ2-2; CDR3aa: CASSPPTGGNTGELFF
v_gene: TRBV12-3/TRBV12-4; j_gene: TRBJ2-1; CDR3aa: CASSLRLAAINEQFF